The 18 T cell receptor beta chains in this list originate from one sample, sequenced in a study of T-cell memory formation after mild COVID-19 (dated by TCRdb to about 2021). The receptor library was made with 5' RACE. TCRdb shows the sequencer as Illumina NovaSeq 6000. TCRdb reran the public reads through fastp at Q25 and MiXCR, keeping productive beta chains. Entries are consolidated by CDR3 protein sequence, retaining the most common genes and DNA. The sample includes 300,000 to 350,000 distinct CDR3 sequences, with roughly an eighth observed a single time. Of the sample, 22% is held by the ten largest clones. The sequencing input was PBMCs or a T cell subset sorted from them (not recorded which). The receptor source for this set is a man between 18 and 29 years old who had mild COVID-19 (a few samples of this study predate the infection). The sample titles of this study are shuffled in the database, so cell type and time point are left out; the donor was told from shared clones.

In its sample, this clonotype was seen a few times. This rearrangement joins TRBV4-3 to TRBJ1-2, with D perhaps TRBD1 (6 bases). Trimming stripped 3 bases from V and 0 bases from J, with 11 bases between. From germline, CDR1 is LGHNA and CDR2 YSLEER. The CDR3 has 15 residues. CDR3 sequence reads: CASSQDSEANYGYTF. CDR3 sequence (DNA): TGCGCCAGCAGCCAGGACAGCGAAGCTAACTATGGCTACACCTTC.

The V call is TRBV4-1, the J call TRBJ2-2; D gene uncertain. This CDR3 comprises 12 residues. Deletions cut 2 bases from V and 7 bases from J, with 5 bases between. CDR1 and CDR2 from the germline V gene are MGHRA and YSYEKL. The CDR3 DNA reads as TGCGCCAGCAGCCAATTCGGCGGGGAGCTGTTTTTT. Translating gives CASSQFGGELFF.

The chain recombines TRBV19 with TRBJ2-1; 11 bases agree with TRBD2. Trimming removed 10 bases from V and 4 bases from J; junction bases left unmatched: 6. The length of the CDR3 is 14 residues. Germline CDR1 LNHDA, CDR2 SQIVND (reference sequence). The CDR3 coding sequence is TGTGCCACCTCTAGCGGGGGGCCGTACAATGAGCAGTTCTTC. Protein sequence: CATSSGGPYNEQFF.

The chain is built from TRBV10-3 and TRBJ2-2, with D perhaps assigned TRBD1 or TRBD2 (5 bases each). CDR1 is ENHRY and CDR2 is SYGVKD in the germline V gene. The CDR3 is made up of 12 amino acids. V was pared by 7 bases and J by 6 bases, with 9 bases between. CDR3 sequence (DNA): TGTGCCATCAAGGGGAGCGCCGGGGAGCTGTTTTTT. Its translation: CAIKGSAGELFF.

The V gene is TRBV20-1, the J gene TRBJ1-5; D not resolved. V was shortened by 3 bases and J by 0 bases, with 12 bases between the two germline ends. The germline V gene encodes CDR1 DFQATT and CDR2 SNEGSKA (reference sequence). This CDR3 spans 15 amino acids. Here the CDR3 reads CSARGQPYSNQPQHF. The DNA for the CDR3 is TGCAGTGCTAGGGGTCAGCCCTATAGCAATCAGCCCCAGCATTTT.

The DNA of the CDR3 is TGCAGTGCCCCGGGACTAGCGGAATACAATGAGCAGTTCTTC. It translates to CSAPGLAEYNEQFF. The rearrangement links TRBV20-1 to TRBJ2-1, with 11 bases aligning to TRBD2. Trimming removed 6 bases from V and 4 bases from J; junction bases left unmatched: 5. Looked up from germline, CDR1 is DFQATT and CDR2 is SNEGSKA (reference sequence). CDR3 length: 14 amino acids.

The chain couples TRBV18 to TRBJ1-2; tentative D call: TRBD1 (6 bases). Germline CDR1 reads KGHSH; CDR2 reads LQKENI. With 4 bases removed from V and 4 bases from J, the gap between germline ends came to 13 bases. This CDR3 is built from 14 residues. The CDR3 DNA reads TGTGCCAGCTCACTGCCGGACAGCTTCTATGGCTACACCTTC. Translating it yields CASSLPDSFYGYTF.

This clonotype was found a few times. This chain links TRBV24-1 with TRBJ1-2; weak D call: TRBD1 (6 bases). This CDR3 is built from 15 residues. V dropped 4 bases and J dropped 2 bases, with 13 bases sitting between them. Germline lookup yields CDR1 KGHDR and CDR2 SFDVKD. The CDR3 loop reads CATSDRDRTNYGYTF. CDR3 nucleotides: TGTGCCACCAGTGACCGTGACAGGACCAACTATGGCTACACCTTC.

This clonotype appeared a few times. V gene TRBV29-1 combines with J gene TRBJ2-6; D could derive from TRBD1 or TRBD2 (5 bases each). This CDR3 has 16 amino acids. Germline CDR1 is SQVTM and CDR2 is ANQGSEA. V was cut by 3 bases and J by 1 base, with 13 bases left in between. The CDR3 protein is CSVEGSGTSGANVLTF. The CDR3 nucleotides are TGCAGCGTTGAGGGATCAGGGACGTCTGGGGCCAACGTCCTGACTTTC.

This clonotype occurred a few times. The rearrangement links TRBV7-9 to TRBJ1-3; TRBD1 aligns across 7 bases. The CDR3 is 15 residues long. The germline gives CDR1 SEHNR, CDR2 FQNEAQ (reference sequence). Germline trimming cut 6 bases from V and 0 bases from J; bases unmatched to any gene: 5. As DNA, the CDR3 is TGTGCCAGCAGGCCGGGACAGTTCTCTGGAAACACCATATATTTT. It codes for CASRPGQFSGNTIYF.

This clonotype was counted only a few times. V gene TRBV6-2 or TRBV6-3 combines with J gene TRBJ2-7, with D hard to call. The CDR3 contains 11 residues. The V end was cut by 8 bases, the J end by 2 bases, with 7 bases between. Germline assignment: CDR1 MNHEY and CDR2 SVGEGT. The CDR3 region is CASDSAYEQYF. CDR3 nucleotide sequence: TGTGCCAGCGATTCGGCCTACGAGCAGTACTTC.

This clonotype has only a few counts. CDR3 region: CASSDPGQGAAGELFF. The CDR3 nucleotides are TGTGCCAGCAGTGACCCGGGACAGGGGGCCGCCGGGGAGCTGTTTTTT. The V gene is TRBV6-6, the J gene TRBJ2-2; TRBD1 matches at 12 bases. This CDR3 has 16 amino acids. V lost 5 bases and J lost 6; bases outside the gene matches: 7. Germline V CDR1 and CDR2: MNHNY, SVGAGI (reference sequence).

The V and J genes are TRBV3-1 and TRBJ2-4; no clear D. This CDR3 comprises 18 residues. Germline V gene sequence: CDR1 LGHDT, CDR2 YNNKEL (reference sequence). Deletions cut 0 bases from V and 0 bases from J, with 15 bases between. The DNA for the CDR3 is TGTGCCAGCAGCCAAGATCTATCGGCGCGGCTAGCCAAAAACATTCAGTACTTC. Translation gives CASSQDLSARLAKNIQYF.

This clonotype has at least ten counts. The rearrangement uses TRBV4-3 and TRBJ1-4; D not certain. Trimming removed 4 bases at V and 10 bases at J, with 13 bases between. CDR1 is LGHNA, CDR2 YSLEER, per germline. The CDR3 spans 13 residues. CDR3 DNA: TGCGCCAGCAGCCCAGATAGAGGTCGAAAACTGTTTTTT. It codes for CASSPDRGRKLFF.

The CDR3 DNA sequence: TGCGCCAGCAGCCGGGTAGCGGGGGGACAAGAGACCCAGTACTTC. It specifies CASSRVAGGQETQYF. The chain couples TRBV4-1 to TRBJ2-5; 10 nucleotides line up with TRBD2. This CDR3 spans 15 amino acids. Looked up from germline, CDR1 is MGHRA and CDR2 is YSYEKL. The J segment lost 2 bases and the V segment lost 4 bases, leaving 4 bases of the junction unmatched.

The chain couples TRBV7-3 to TRBJ2-1; 7 bases are a match to TRBD2. CDR3 length: 15 amino acids. J was trimmed by 9 bases and V by 0 bases; bases with no gene match: 8. Germline CDR1 reads SGHTA; CDR2 reads FQGTGA. As DNA, the CDR3 is TGTGCCAGCAGCTTAACTTTAGGACTAGTAGGTGAGCAGTTCTTC. Protein sequence: CASSLTLGLVGEQFF.

This chain joins TRBV25-1 and TRBJ2-7; tentative D call: TRBD2 (7 bases). Trimming shortened V by 6 bases and J by 7 bases, and 13 bases separated the two germline ends. Germline V gene data show CDR1 as MGHDK and CDR2 as SYGVNS. The CDR3 sequence is 12 residues long. CDR3 bases: TGTGCCAGCAGGGGGGGGGCTCGTGAGCAGTACTTC. It is translated as CASRGGAREQYF.

Comment on this clonotype: It may be a read error: a sequence one base away is much more abundant. The genes are TRBV4-3 and TRBJ1-1; D is unclear. The V gene's germline CDR1 is LGHNA and CDR2 YSLEER. The ends were cut back, 0 bases at V and 1 base at J, with 3 bases in the middle. CDR3 size: 13 residues. The CDR3 reads CASSQDGNTEAFF. CDR3 DNA: TGCGCCAGCAGCCAAGATGGGAACACTGAAGCTTTCTTT.